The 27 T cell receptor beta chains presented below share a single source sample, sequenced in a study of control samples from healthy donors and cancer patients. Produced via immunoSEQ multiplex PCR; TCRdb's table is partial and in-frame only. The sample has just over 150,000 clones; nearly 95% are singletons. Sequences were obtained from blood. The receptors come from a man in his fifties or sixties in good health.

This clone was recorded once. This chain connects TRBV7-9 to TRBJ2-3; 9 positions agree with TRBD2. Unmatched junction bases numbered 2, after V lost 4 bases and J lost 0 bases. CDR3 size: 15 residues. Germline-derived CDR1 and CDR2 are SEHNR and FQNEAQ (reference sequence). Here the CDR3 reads CASSSSGISTDTQYF. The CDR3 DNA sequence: TGTGCCAGCAGCTCTAGCGGGATAAGCACAGATACGCAGTATTTT.

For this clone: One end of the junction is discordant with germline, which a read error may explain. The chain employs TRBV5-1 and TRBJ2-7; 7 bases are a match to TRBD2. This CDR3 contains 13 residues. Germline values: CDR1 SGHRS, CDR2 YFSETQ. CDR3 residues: CASRLGGAYEQYF. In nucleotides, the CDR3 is TGCGCCAGCAGGTTGGGAGGGGCCTACGAGCAGTACTTC.

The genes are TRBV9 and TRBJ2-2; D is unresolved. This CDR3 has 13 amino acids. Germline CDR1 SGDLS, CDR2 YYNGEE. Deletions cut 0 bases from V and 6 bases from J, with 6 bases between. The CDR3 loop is CASSVGGSGELFF. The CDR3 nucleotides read TGTGCCAGCAGCGTAGGCGGATCCGGGGAGCTGTTTTTT.

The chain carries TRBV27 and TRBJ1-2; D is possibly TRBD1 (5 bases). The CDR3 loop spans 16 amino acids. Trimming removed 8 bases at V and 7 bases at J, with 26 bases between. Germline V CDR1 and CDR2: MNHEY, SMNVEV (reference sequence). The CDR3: CASQATAGAGSGGYTF. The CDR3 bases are TGTGCCAGCCAAGCTACGGCCGGGGCGGGGTCCGGTGGCTACACCTTC.

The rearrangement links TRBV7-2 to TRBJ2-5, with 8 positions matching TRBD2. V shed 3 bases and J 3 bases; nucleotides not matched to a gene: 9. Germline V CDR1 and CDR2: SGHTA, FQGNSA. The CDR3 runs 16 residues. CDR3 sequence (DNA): TGTGCCAGCAGCTTCTCTTCCGGGGGGGTTAAAGAGACCCAGTACTTC. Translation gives CASSFSSGGVKETQYF.

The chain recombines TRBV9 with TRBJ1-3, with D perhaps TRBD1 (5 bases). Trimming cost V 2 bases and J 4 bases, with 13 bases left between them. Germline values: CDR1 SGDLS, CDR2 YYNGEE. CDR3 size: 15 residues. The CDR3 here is CASSVTSRDGNTIYF. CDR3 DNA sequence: TGTGCCAGCAGCGTCACGTCAAGGGACGGAAACACCATATATTTT.

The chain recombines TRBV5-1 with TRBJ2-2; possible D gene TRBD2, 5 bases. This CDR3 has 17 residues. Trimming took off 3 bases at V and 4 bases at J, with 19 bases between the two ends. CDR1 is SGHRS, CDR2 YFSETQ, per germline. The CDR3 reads CASSSPTPGSATGELFF. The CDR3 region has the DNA TGCGCCAGCAGCTCACCAACACCGGGATCTGCCACCGGGGAGCTGTTTTTT.

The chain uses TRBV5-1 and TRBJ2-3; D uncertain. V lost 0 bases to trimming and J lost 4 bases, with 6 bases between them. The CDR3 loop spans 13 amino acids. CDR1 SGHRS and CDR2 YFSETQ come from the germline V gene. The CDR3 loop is CASSLGVSDTQYF. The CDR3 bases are TGCGCCAGCAGCTTGGGTGTTTCAGATACGCAGTATTTT.

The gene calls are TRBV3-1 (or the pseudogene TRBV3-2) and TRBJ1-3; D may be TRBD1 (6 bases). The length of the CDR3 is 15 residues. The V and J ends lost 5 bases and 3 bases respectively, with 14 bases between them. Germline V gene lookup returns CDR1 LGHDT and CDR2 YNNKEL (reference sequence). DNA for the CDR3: TGTGCCAGCAGCAGGACAGCCCCCCTTGGAAACACCATATATTTT. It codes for CASSRTAPLGNTIYF.

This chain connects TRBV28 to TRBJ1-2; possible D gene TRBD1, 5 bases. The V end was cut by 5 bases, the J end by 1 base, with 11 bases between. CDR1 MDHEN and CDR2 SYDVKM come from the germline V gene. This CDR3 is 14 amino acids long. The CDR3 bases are TGTGCCAGCAGTACAGGTTCCCTTAACTATGGCTACACCTTC. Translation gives CASSTGSLNYGYTF.

The CDR3, as DNA: TGTGCCACCAGCAGAGACAGGGCAAGCACTGAAGCTTTCTTT. This codes for CATSRDRASTEAFF. The chain joins TRBV15 to TRBJ1-1; D is perhaps TRBD1 (5 bases). The CDR3 length is 14 residues. Trimming removed 0 bases from V and 4 bases from J, with 9 bases in between. Germline V gene sequence: CDR1 LNHNV, CDR2 YYDKDF (reference sequence).

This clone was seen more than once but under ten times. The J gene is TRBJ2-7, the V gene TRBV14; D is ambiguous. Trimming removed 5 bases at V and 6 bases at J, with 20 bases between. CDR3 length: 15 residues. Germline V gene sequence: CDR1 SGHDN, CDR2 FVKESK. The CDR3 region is CASSSRRAPSREQYF. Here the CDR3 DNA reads TGTGCCAGCAGCTCCCGTCGTGCCCCATCCCGCGAGCAGTACTTC.

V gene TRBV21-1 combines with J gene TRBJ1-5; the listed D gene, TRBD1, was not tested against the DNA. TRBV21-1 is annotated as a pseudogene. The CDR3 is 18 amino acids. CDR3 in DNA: TGTGCCAGCAGCAATAGGGATGCGACAGGGGCTGACAATCAGCCCCAGCATTTT. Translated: CASSNRDATGADNQPQHF.

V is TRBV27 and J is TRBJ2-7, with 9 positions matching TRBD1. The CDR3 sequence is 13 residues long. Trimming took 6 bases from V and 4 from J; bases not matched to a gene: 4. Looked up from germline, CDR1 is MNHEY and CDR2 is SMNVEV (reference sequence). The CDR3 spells CASSPDRGYEQYF. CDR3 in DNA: TGTGCCAGCAGCCCGGACAGGGGTTACGAGCAGTACTTC.

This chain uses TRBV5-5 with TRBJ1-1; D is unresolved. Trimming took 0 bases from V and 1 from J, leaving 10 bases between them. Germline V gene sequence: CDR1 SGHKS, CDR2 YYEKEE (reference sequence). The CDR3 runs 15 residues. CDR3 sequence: CASSLVGSRNTEAFF. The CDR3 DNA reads TGTGCCAGCAGCTTGGTTGGCAGCAGGAACACTGAAGCTTTCTTT.

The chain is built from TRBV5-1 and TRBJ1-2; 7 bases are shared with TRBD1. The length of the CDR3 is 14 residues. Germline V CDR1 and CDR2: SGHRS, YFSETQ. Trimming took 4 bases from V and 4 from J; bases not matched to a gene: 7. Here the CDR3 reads CASSPQGGVYGYTF. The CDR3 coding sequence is TGCGCCAGCAGCCCTCAAGGGGGCGTCTATGGCTACACCTTC.

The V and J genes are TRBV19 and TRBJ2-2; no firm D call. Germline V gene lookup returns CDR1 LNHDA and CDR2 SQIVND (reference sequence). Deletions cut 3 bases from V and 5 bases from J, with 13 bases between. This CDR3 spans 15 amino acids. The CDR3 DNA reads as TGTGCCAGTAGTATGGGCTTGTTTAGGACCGGGGAGCTGTTTTTT. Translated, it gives CASSMGLFRTGELFF.

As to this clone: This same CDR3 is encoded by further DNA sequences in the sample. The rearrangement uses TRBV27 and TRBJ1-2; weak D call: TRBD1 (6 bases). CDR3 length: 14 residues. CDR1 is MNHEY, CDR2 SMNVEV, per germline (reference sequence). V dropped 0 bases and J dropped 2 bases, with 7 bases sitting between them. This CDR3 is CASSLSRGNYGYTF. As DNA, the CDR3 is TGTGCCAGCAGTTTATCGAGGGGGAACTATGGCTACACCTTC.

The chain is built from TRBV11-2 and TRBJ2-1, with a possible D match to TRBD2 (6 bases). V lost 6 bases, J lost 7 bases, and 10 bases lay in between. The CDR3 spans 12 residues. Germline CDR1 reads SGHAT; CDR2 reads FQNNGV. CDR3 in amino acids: CASRQTRNEQFF. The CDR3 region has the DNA TGTGCCAGCAGACAGACTAGAAATGAGCAGTTCTTC. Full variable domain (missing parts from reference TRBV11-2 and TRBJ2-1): EAGVAQSPRYKIIEKRQSVAFWCNPISGHATLYWYQQILGQGPKLLIQFQNNGVVDDSQLPKDRFSAERLKGVDSTLKIQPAKLEDSAVYLCASRQTRNEQFFGPGTRLTVL.

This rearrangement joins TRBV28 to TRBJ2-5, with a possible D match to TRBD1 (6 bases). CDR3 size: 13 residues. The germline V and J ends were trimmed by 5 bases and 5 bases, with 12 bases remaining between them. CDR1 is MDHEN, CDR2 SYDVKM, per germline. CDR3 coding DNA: TGTGCCAGCAGTGCAGGGGATCGGGAGACCCAGTACTTC. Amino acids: CASSAGDRETQYF.

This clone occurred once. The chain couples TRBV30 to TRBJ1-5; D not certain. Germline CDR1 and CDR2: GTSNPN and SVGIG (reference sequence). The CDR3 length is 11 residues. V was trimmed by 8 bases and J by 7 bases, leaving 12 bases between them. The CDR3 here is CAGPGRQPQHF. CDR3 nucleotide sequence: TGTGCCGGGCCCGGGAGGCAGCCCCAGCATTTT.

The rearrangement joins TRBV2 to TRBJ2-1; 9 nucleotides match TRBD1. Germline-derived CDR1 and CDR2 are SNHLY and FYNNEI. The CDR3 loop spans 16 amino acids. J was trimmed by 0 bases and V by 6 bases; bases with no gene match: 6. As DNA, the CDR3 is TGTGCCAGCAGATGGGACAGGGTAAGCTCCTACAATGAGCAGTTCTTC. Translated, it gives CASRWDRVSSYNEQFF.

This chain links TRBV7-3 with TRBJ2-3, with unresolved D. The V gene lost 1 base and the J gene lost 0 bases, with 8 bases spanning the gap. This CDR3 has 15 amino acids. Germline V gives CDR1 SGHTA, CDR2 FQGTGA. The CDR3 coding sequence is TGTGCCAGCAGCTTAATCGGCGGTAGCACAGATACGCAGTATTTT. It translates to CASSLIGGSTDTQYF.

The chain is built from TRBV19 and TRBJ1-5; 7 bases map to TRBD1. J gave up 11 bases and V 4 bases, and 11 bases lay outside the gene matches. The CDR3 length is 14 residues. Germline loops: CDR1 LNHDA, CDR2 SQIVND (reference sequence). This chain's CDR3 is CASSTSPRQGAQHF. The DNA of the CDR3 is TGTGCCAGTAGTACCTCTCCGCGACAGGGAGCCCAGCATTTT. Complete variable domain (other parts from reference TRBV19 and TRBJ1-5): DGGITQSPKYLFRKEGQNVTLSCEQNLNHDAMYWYRQDPGQGLRLIYYSQIVNDFQKGDIAEGYSVSREKKESFPLTVTSAQKNPTAFYLCASSTSPRQGAQHFGDGTRLSIL.

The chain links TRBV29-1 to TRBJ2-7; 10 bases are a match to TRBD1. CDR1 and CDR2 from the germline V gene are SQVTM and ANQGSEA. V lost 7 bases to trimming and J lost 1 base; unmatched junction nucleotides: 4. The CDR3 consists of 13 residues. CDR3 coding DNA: TGCAGCGCTGGGACAGGGGCTTCCTACGAGCAGTACTTC. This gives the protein CSAGTGASYEQYF.

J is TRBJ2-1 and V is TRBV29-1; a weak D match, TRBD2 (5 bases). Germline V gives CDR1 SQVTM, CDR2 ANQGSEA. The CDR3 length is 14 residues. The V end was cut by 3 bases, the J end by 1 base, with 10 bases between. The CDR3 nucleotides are TGCAGCGTTGATCCCCCGGGATCCTACAATGAGCAGTTCTTC. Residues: CSVDPPGSYNEQFF.

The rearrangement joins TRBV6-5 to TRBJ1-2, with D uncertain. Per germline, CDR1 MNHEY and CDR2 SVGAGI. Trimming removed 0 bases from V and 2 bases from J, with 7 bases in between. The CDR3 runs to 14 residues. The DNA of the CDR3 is TGTGCCAGCAGTTACTCGATCTCCAACTATGGCTACACCTTC. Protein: CASSYSISNYGYTF.